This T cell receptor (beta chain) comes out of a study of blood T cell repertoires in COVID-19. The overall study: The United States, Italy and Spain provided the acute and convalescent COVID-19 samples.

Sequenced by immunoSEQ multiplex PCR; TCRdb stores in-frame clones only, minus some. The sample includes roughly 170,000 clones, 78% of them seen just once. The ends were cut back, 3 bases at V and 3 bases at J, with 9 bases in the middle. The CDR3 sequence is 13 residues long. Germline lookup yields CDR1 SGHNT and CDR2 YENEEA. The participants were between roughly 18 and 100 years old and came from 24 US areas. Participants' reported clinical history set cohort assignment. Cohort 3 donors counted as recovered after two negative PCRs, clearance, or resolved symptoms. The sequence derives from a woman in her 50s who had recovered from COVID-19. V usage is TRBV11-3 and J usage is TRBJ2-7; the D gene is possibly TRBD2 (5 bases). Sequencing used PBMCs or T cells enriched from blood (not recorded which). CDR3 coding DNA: TGTGCCAGCAGCTTTGAAGCGGACTACGAGCAGTACTTC. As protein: CASSFEADYEQYF.